Given below is one T cell receptor (beta chain) in context. Antigen specificity is unknown. Germline loops: CDR1 MNHEY, CDR2 SMNVEV (reference sequence). The ends were cut back, 8 bases at V and 7 bases at J, with 17 bases in the middle. The CDR3 is 13 amino acids. Profiled with immunoSEQ multiplex PCR; TCRdb holds only in-frame clones, not every one. The sample shows approximately 20,000 clones, around three quarters of them seen only once. Unexposed donor CD4+ T cells date from about 2011-2018, before the COVID-19 pandemic. CD4+ T cells were isolated from the cells after around eleven days of culture. As cell numbers allowed, unexposed-donor CD4+ T cells faced SARS-CoV-2 S/N and four cold-coronavirus spikes. The data stem from a study of CD4 T cells in relation to SARS-CoV-2 and coronaviruses. Study context: ViraFEST: roughly 9-day antigen culture of PBMCs, then TCR beta CDR3 sequencing. The negative reference was HIV-1 Nef peptide pool or peptide-free culture.

Broader study findings: Monoreactive clones expanded significantly more to SARS-CoV-2 than crossreactive clones did.

This receptor was obtained from a human donor in good health. Sequencing was performed on CD4+ T cells from PBMCs, cultured in vitro. J is TRBJ1-2 and V is TRBV27, with D possibly TRBD1 on 5 matching bases. The CDR3 here is CASSLGVSGGYTF. CDR3 DNA sequence: TGTGCCAGCTCCCTGGGGGTTAGCGGTGGCTACACCTTC.